This T cell receptor beta chain was captured in a study of T cell responses to AZD1222 COVID-19 vaccine (dated by TCRdb to 2020 to 2023). For the study in its entirety: Because spike-specific TCR depth and breadth did not differ between the two schedules, AZD1222 recipients who got a second dose at roughly 4 weeks were pooled with those who got a second dose at roughly 12 weeks. A total of about 230 trial participants underwent TCR sequencing, of whom 200 to 220 received two doses of AZD1222 and some 26 received two doses of the MenACWY control vaccine. Trial participants were enrolled into age subgroups of 18-55, 56-69 and 70-plus years, which contained 148, 28 and 57 TCR-sequenced participants, respectively. Results the study describes overall, beyond this receptor: Because no day 14 peak-response samples were available, the repertoires could be characterized only after the peak T cell response. The vaccine-associated CD4 TCRs covered the entire spike protein, and the dominant responses fell in regions 160-218 and 743-854. Nearly half of unique spike-specific TCRs reportedly recognized epitopes outside regions mutated in the B.1.351 and B.1.1.7 variants. Participants were mostly white British, with more females than males. The authors suggested clonal diversity may have been underestimated. In the small 56-69-year group, the increase in depth fell short of significance, most likely because of low power. Conclusions about previously exposed vaccinees were limited because only six AZD1222 recipients were SARS-CoV-2 seropositive at baseline. A significant rise in spike-specific TCR breadth and depth was observed after two AZD1222 doses relative to day 0 and relative to MenACWY recipients.

The sample's time point label, decoded: baseline before first vaccination. The vaccinee samples were drawn from two UK trials, COV001 and COV002, one of which was a single-blind randomized controlled phase 2/3 trial testing AZD1222 (ChAdOx1 nCoV-19) in healthy adults. For TCRbeta chain sequencing, PBMC samples were collected from trial participants at day 0 and at day 28 after the second dose. With regard to this clone: The clone's antigen remains unknown. Per-base quality was not reported, and no clone a single base away is much larger than it.

The CDR3 regions of human TCRbeta chains were analyzed by immunosequencing. For the original study's pipeline: Repertoire TCRs were matched against a reference library of SARS-CoV-2-specific TCRs generated with the MIRA antigen-specificity platform. Breadth was defined as the fraction of unique TCRs that were SARS-CoV-2-associated. Depth was defined as the fraction of total T cells that were SARS-CoV-2-associated. Using the MIRA data, each spike-specific TCR was assigned both to the spike region to which the TCR was reactive and to a CD4 or CD8 class. Log10-transformed breadth and depth values were compared by one-way ANOVA with Sidak's multiple comparisons tests. Entries here come from immuneACCESS through TCRdb and include only in-frame sequences with V and J called. Some clones fail to appear in such tables; in the studies checked, an unresolved V gene covers under half of the shortfall, and the cause of the remainder is unknown. The V and J calls and the clone size are those of that table, but D and trimming were determined from the DNA. For this sample the table gives more than 140,000 clones, of which 80% to 90% were detected only once. The top ten clonotypes cover approximately 3.1% of the sample.

Per the germline V gene, SNHLY is the CDR1 and FYNNEI is the CDR2. Reading from cysteine to phenylalanine, the CDR3 counts 13 amino acids. The sequence is cut down to CDR3 DNA, 39 bases in frame from base 1. V lost 7 bases and J lost 6 bases, and the count of bases not matched to a germline gene is 6. This TCR was sampled from an adult in good health. The rearranged segments are TRBV2 and TRBJ1-1, and 9 bases in between align with TRBD1. This specimen was peripheral blood, taken on day 0 of AZD1222 vaccination. The DNA reads TGTGCCAGCAAAGGAGACAGGGGGTCTGAAGCTTTCTTT. It is translated as CASKGDRGSEAFF.